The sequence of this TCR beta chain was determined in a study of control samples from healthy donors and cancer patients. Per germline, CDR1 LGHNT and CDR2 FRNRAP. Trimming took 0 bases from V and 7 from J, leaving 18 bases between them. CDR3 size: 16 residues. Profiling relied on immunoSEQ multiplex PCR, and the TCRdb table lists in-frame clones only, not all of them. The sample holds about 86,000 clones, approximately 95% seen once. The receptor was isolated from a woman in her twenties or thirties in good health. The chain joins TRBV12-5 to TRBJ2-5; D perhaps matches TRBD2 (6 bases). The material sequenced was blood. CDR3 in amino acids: CASGLVGRAPEGTQYF. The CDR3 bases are TGTGCTAGTGGTTTGGTGGGCAGGGCTCCGGAGGGGACCCAGTACTTC. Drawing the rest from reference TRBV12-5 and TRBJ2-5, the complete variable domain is DARVTQTPRHKVTEMGQEVTMRCQPILGHNTVFWYRQTMMQGLELLAYFRNRAPLDDSGMPKDRFSAEMPDATLATLKIQPSEPRDSAVYFCASGLVGRAPEGTQYFGPGTRLLVL.